Shown below are 21 T cell receptor beta chains from a single sample sequenced in a study of early T cells in non-severe SARS-CoV-2 infection (dated by TCRdb to about 2021). Libraries were made using 5' RACE. For sequencing, a NextSeq 500 was employed. TCRdb reworked the public reads: Q25 trimming with fastp, MiXCR clone assembly, productive beta chains retained. Every distinct CDR3 protein forms one entry, paired with its most common genes and DNA. The sample has about 44,000 distinct CDR3 sequences on record, 20% to 25% of them singletons. The top ten clones comprise around 5% of the sample. The sequencing used whole blood, collected at baseline. The receptors come from an adult who was a healthcare worker with PCR-confirmed SARS-CoV-2 infection or an uninfected control (not recorded which).

This clonotype was picked up many times. The J gene is TRBJ2-1, the V gene TRBV6-5; 7 nucleotides line up with TRBD1. This CDR3 contains 16 residues. From germline, CDR1 is MNHEY and CDR2 SVGAGI. V trimming: 4 bases; J trimming: 0 bases; junction bases outside the gene matches: 6. The CDR3 here is CASSSQTGSSYNEQFF. CDR3 nucleotide sequence: TGTGCCAGCAGTTCTCAGACAGGGAGCTCCTACAATGAGCAGTTCTTC.

Ten or more counts support this clonotype. The gene calls are TRBV12-3 or TRBV12-4 and TRBJ1-2; D is unclear. The V gene lost 9 bases and the J gene lost 4 bases, with 12 bases spanning the gap. The CDR3 runs to 12 residues. CDR3: CASQELPYGYTF. The DNA for the CDR3 is TGTGCCAGTCAGGAGTTACCCTATGGCTACACCTTC.

This clonotype was seen a handful of times. V and J are TRBV12-3 or TRBV12-4 and TRBJ1-2; D call uncertain. There are 15 residues in the CDR3. The germline V and J ends were trimmed by 3 bases and 5 bases, with 16 bases remaining between them. In DNA form, the CDR3 reads TGTGCCAGCAGTTTGGCCCCCGTGGGCGGATATGGCTACACCTTC. Protein: CASSLAPVGGYGYTF.

The chain recombines TRBV2 with TRBJ2-3, with D hard to call. Trimming pared 8 bases from V and 4 bases from J, leaving 10 bases between. CDR1 and CDR2 from the germline V gene are SNHLY and FYNNEI. This CDR3 spans 12 amino acids. This CDR3 is CASGVVSDTQYF. CDR3 coding DNA: TGTGCCAGCGGAGTGGTCTCAGATACGCAGTATTTT. The entire variable domain, with the rest obtained from reference TRBV2 and TRBJ2-3, is as follows: EPEVTQTPSHQVTQMGQEVILRCVPISNHLYFYWYRQILGQKVEFLVSFYNNEISEKSEIFDDQFSVERPDGSNFTLKIRSTKLEDSAMYFCASGVVSDTQYFGPGTRLTVL.

In its sample, this clonotype was seen once. The genes are TRBV7-9 and TRBJ2-3; D is ambiguous. The CDR3 sequence is 11 residues long. The ends were cut back, 5 bases at V and 8 bases at J, with 8 bases in the middle. Germline CDR1 and CDR2: SEHNR and FQNEAQ (reference sequence). CDR3 coding DNA: TGTGCCAGCAGCCCCCGAGCTACGCAGTATTTT. This sequence encodes CASSPRATQYF.

This clonotype was seen a handful of times. This chain links TRBV6-6 with TRBJ2-3, with D possibly TRBD2 on 7 matching bases. The ends were cut back, 3 bases at V and 4 bases at J, with 14 bases in the middle. CDR1 MNHNY and CDR2 SVGAGI come from the germline V gene (reference sequence). The CDR3 loop spans 15 amino acids. The CDR3 nucleotides read TGTGCCAGCAGTTATCGACGGGGGGCGTCAGATACGCAGTATTTT. Its protein is CASSYRRGASDTQYF.

This clonotype was seen at least ten times. CDR3 bases: TGTGCCAGAGGTCTTACAGATACGCAGTATTTT. Residues: CARGLTDTQYF. The V gene is TRBV2, the J gene TRBJ2-3; unclear D gene. The CDR3 loop spans 11 amino acids. CDR1 SNHLY and CDR2 FYNNEI come from the germline V gene. Trimming shortened V by 9 bases and J by 3 bases, and 7 bases separated the two germline ends.

This clonotype was counted only a few times. The chain has TRBV7-6 and TRBJ2-7; D might be TRBD2 (5 bases). The CDR3 runs to 14 residues. Germline CDR1 is SGHVS and CDR2 is FNYEAQ. Trimming took off 4 bases at V and 5 bases at J, with 15 bases between the two ends. CDR3 sequence (DNA): TGTGCCAGCAGCTACACAGAGTCAGCGGACGAGCAGTACTTC. This sequence encodes CASSYTESADEQYF.

The chain combines TRBV30 with TRBJ2-5; unclear D gene. The CDR3 contains 11 residues. V dropped 3 bases and J dropped 7 bases, with 9 bases sitting between them. Germline loops: CDR1 GTSNPN, CDR2 SVGIG (reference sequence). In DNA form, the CDR3 reads TGTGCCTGGAGGGCTGGTAGGACCCAGTACTTC. This encodes CAWRAGRTQYF.

The table lists this clonotype with a few counts. The CDR3 loop reads CASTPTSGPSYEQYF. As DNA, the CDR3 is TGTGCCAGTACCCCAACTAGCGGACCTTCCTACGAGCAGTACTTC. This sequence joins TRBV19 and TRBJ2-7; 8 bases fit TRBD2. The V gene's germline CDR1 is LNHDA and CDR2 SQIVND (reference sequence). The ends lost 7 bases at V and 1 base at J; junction bases unmatched: 9. There are 15 residues in the CDR3.

This chain connects TRBV30 to TRBJ1-3; no clear D. Trimming left V 0 bases short and J 4 bases short, with 13 bases between. There are 15 residues in the CDR3. Germline-derived CDR1 and CDR2 are GTSNPN and SVGIG (reference sequence). CDR3 coding DNA: TGTGCCTGGAGTGTAAAGGCAGATCCCGGAAACACCATATATTTT. Translating it yields CAWSVKADPGNTIYF.

The chain couples TRBV15 to TRBJ1-4, with 7 nucleotides matching TRBD1. This CDR3 is built from 16 residues. V trimming: 1 base; J trimming: 8 bases; junction bases outside the gene matches: 10. Per the germline V gene, CDR1 is LNHNV and CDR2 is YYDKDF (reference sequence). The DNA of the CDR3 is TGTGCCACCAGCAGAGTGTATGCAGGGGGAAACGAAAAACTGTTTTTT. This encodes CATSRVYAGGNEKLFF.

This rearrangement joins TRBV6-6 to TRBJ2-6, with TRBD1 matching 7 bases. Trimming cost V 2 bases and J 0 bases; bases outside gene matches: 4. CDR3 length equals 17 residues. Germline assignment: CDR1 MNHNY and CDR2 SVGAGI (reference sequence). The CDR3 is CASSYAGTASGANVLTF. In nucleotides, the CDR3 is TGTGCCAGCAGTTACGCCGGGACAGCCTCTGGGGCCAACGTCCTGACTTTC.

This clonotype was recorded at least ten times. V usage is TRBV7-2 and J usage is TRBJ2-1; perhaps TRBD1 as D (6 bases). Trimming stripped 7 bases from V and 7 bases from J, with 17 bases between. The CDR3 has 14 residues. Germline loops: CDR1 SGHTA, CDR2 FQGNSA. The CDR3 region is CASIRRNRENEQFF. DNA for the CDR3: TGTGCCAGCATCCGCCGCAACAGGGAAAATGAGCAGTTCTTC.

This clonotype has a count of ten or more. The chain uses TRBV6-6 and TRBJ2-1; D gene unclear. The length of the CDR3 is 9 residues. Germline V lookup: CDR1 MNHNY, CDR2 SVGAGI (reference sequence). V was cut by 8 bases and J by 10 bases, with 6 bases left in between. CDR3 protein: CASGVEQFF. The CDR3 DNA reads TGTGCCAGCGGTGTCGAGCAGTTCTTC.

The rearrangement links TRBV6-5 to TRBJ1-6; 7 bases are shared with TRBD1. The V and J ends lost 6 bases and 9 bases, in that order; junction bases with no gene match: 5. This CDR3 spans 13 amino acids. The germline V gene has CDR1 MNHEY and CDR2 SVGAGI. CDR3 residues: CASSRRGPSPLHF. The CDR3 DNA follows: TGTGCCAGCAGCCGGAGGGGGCCTTCACCCCTCCACTTT.

This clonotype came up a few times. The J gene is TRBJ2-7, the V gene TRBV6-2 or TRBV6-3, with D possibly being TRBD1 or TRBD2 (6 bases each). V was clipped by 4 bases and J by 6 bases, with 13 bases between them. The CDR3 length is 13 residues. Germline CDR1 reads MNHEY; CDR2 reads SVGEGT. The CDR3 bases are TGTGCCAGCAGTTCGTTTGGAGGGGGCGAGCAGTACTTC. This codes for CASSSFGGGEQYF.

The rearrangement uses TRBV6-5 and TRBJ2-6, with D unresolved. The CDR3 extends over 19 amino acids. Per germline, CDR1 MNHEY and CDR2 SVGAGI. V shed 0 bases and J shed 1 base, with 16 bases lying between them. This chain's CDR3 is CASSYSIGKPASGANVLTF. DNA of the CDR3: TGTGCCAGCAGTTACTCTATTGGGAAACCGGCTTCTGGGGCCAACGTCCTGACTTTC.

This clonotype was found a few times. The J gene is TRBJ2-7, the V gene TRBV11-2, with D perhaps matching TRBD2 (6 bases). This CDR3 is built from 11 residues. Germline V gene sequence: CDR1 SGHAT, CDR2 FQNNGV. The ends were cut back, 8 bases at V and 5 bases at J, with 10 bases in the middle. In nucleotides, the CDR3 is TGTGCCAGCGGATCGGGGGACGAGCAGTACTTC. Protein product: CASGSGDEQYF.

The V gene is TRBV9, the J gene TRBJ1-3; 8 positions agree with TRBD1. Trimming removed 4 bases from V and 1 base from J; junction bases left unmatched: 7. From germline, CDR1 is SGDLS and CDR2 YYNGEE. The CDR3 is 16 amino acids. The CDR3 spells CASSSRTGWSGNTIYF. The CDR3 DNA reads TGTGCCAGCAGCTCTCGGACAGGGTGGTCTGGAAACACCATATATTTT. Drawing the rest from reference TRBV9 and TRBJ1-3, the complete variable domain is DSGVTQTPKHLITATGQRVTLRCSPRSGDLSVYWYQQSLDQGLQFLIQYYNGEERAKGNILERFSAQQFPDLHSELNLSSLELGDSALYFCASSSRTGWSGNTIYFGEGSWLTVV.

This clonotype appeared a few times. The chain employs TRBV7-9 and TRBJ2-5; 14 bases fit TRBD2. J was trimmed by 4 bases and V by 4 bases; bases with no gene match: 11. The CDR3 totals 18 residues. Germline V gene data show CDR1 as SEHNR and CDR2 as FQNEAQ (reference sequence). The CDR3 region is CASSSRLAGGLRGETQYF. The CDR3 DNA is TGTGCCAGCAGCTCCCGACTAGCGGGGGGGCTCAGGGGAGAGACCCAGTACTTC.